These 3 T cell receptor beta chains were all obtained from the same sample, sequenced in a study of cytomegalovirus exposure and HLA in healthy donors. Both 60 Vbeta primers and 13 Jbeta primers went into the PCR. Only in-frame clones appear in the TCRdb table, and some are missing; sequencing was by immunoSEQ multiplex PCR. The table counts 130,000 or so clones; under 2% lies in the top ten. Input material: PBMCs. The receptors come from a middle-aged woman in good health and CMV-seronegative.

The chain recombines TRBV7-9 with TRBJ1-6, with TRBD1 matching over 9 bases. The CDR3 is made up of 15 amino acids. Germline V gene lookup returns CDR1 SEHNR and CDR2 FQNEAQ (reference sequence). The junction had 9 bases not matched to a gene; V was cut back by 5 bases and J by 10 bases. The CDR3 loop is CASSLLTGGDSPLHF. The CDR3 bases are TGTGCCAGCAGCCTTTTAACAGGGGGCGACTCACCCCTCCACTTT.

The rearrangement joins TRBV18 to TRBJ1-4; the match to TRBD1 covers 8 bases. V shed 3 bases and J 3 bases; nucleotides not matched to a gene: 6. Germline values: CDR1 KGHSH, CDR2 LQKENI. CDR3 size: 16 residues. CDR3 in amino acids: CASSPRTGQANEKLFF. The CDR3 bases are TGTGCCAGCTCACCCCGGACAGGGCAGGCTAATGAAAAACTGTTTTTT.

The J gene is TRBJ2-3, the V gene TRBV28; 7 bases map to TRBD2. CDR3 length: 17 amino acids. The J segment lost 1 base and the V segment lost 8 bases, leaving 15 bases of the junction unmatched. Germline V gene sequence: CDR1 MDHEN, CDR2 SYDVKM. CDR3 amino acids: CASSPEKGGVGTDTQYF. The DNA of the CDR3 is TGTGCCAGCTCCCCGGAGAAGGGAGGGGTGGGCACAGATACGCAGTATTTT.